This T cell receptor beta chain was identified during a study of beta chain features in type 1 diabetes (dated by TCRdb to 2016 to 2018). Background for the entire study: Mean age, gender distribution, total cell number and subset yield did not differ between patients and healthy donors. A total of about 100 million sorted cells were examined across all samples, and RNA yield correlated strongly with the number of cells per subset. The study compared the TCRB repertoires of sorted circulating CD4+ T cell subsets in recently diagnosed type 1 diabetes patients with those in matched healthy donors. Naive and central memory subsets were obtained from all 28 donors, but regulatory and stem cell-like memory subsets were isolated from only 8 patients and roughly 8 healthy donors. Summary of the overall study and its limitations: HLA sub-analyses involved small numbers of individuals, so any influence of HLA type on TCRB rearrangement remained unresolved. The naive, central memory and regulatory TCRB repertoires appeared to resemble one another more closely among patients than among healthy donors. Because cDNA was sequenced instead of genomic DNA, highly expressing activated cells could be over-represented, though the groups showed no difference in activation or CD3 levels. In all four CD4+ subsets, TCRB CDR3 length was moderately but significantly shorter in type 1 diabetes patients. Patients with type 1 diabetes made fewer insertions and deleted more nucleotides at VDJ recombination sites, implying thymic rearrangement abnormalities. Shorter templates might be favored by PCR, yet because patient and control samples were amplified and corrected together, any such skew would affect both groups equally.

To note about this clone: Its antigen remains unidentified. The record has no base qualities; no much larger clone is one base away.

From each donor, a single peripheral blood sample of around 0.12 L on average was drawn into heparinised tubes. A BD FACSAria II and a panel including CD45RO, CCR7, CD25, CD127, CD95 and CD27 were used to sort naive, central memory, regulatory and stem cell-like memory CD4+ T cells. All sorted populations exceeded 95% purity. Right away, PBMCs were isolated by Lymphoprep density gradient centrifugation and were stained directly, with no culture step. So that batch effects would be minimized, each experiment stained and sorted samples in pairs, pairing one healthy donor with one patient. All of the isolated RNA was reverse transcribed with the High Capacity cDNA Reverse Transcription Kit, so expressed TCRB transcripts were sequenced. Naive, central memory and regulatory T cell samples underwent deep immunoSEQ sequencing, averaging roughly 3.3 million total reads per sample. Sorted cells were lysed in RLT buffer and RNA was extracted with DNase-treated RNeasy Micro or Mini kits, depending on cell number. Each cell subset was processed separately to prevent cross-contamination, with patient and healthy donor samples processed together. TCRB sequences were amplified from cDNA with the immunoSEQ multiplex PCR, producing 87-bp fragments spanning the CDR3 region. Sequencing of the amplicons was performed on the Illumina HiSeq platform. The authors processed their data as follows. Synthetic template baselines were used to correct PCR bias computationally, reads within Hamming distance 2 were collapsed, and singletons that could not be merged were discarded. Reads were aligned to IMGT to assign V, D and J genes, CDR3 length, and insertions or deletions at six rearrangement sites. Within each subset, clonotype counts were normalized to sorted cell number, and only after that were true diversity and Gini coefficients computed with the tcR R package. Repertoire sharing was quantified using the overlap coefficient calculated on TCRB nucleotide sequences. Out-of-frame TCRB sequences from naive cells were analyzed to stand in for the pre-selection repertoire. Entries here come from immuneACCESS through TCRdb and include only in-frame sequences with V and J called. Some clones fail to appear in such tables; in the studies checked, an unresolved V gene covers under half of the shortfall, and the cause of the remainder is unknown. V and J calls and clone size come straight from that table; D and trimming were deduced from the DNA. The sample yields about 230,000 clones; approximately 16% were counted once. Of the sample, 0.07% to 0.095% is held by the ten largest clones.

There are 13 amino acids in the CDR3, from cysteine to phenylalanine inclusive. Just the 39-base CDR3 DNA is kept, in frame starting at base 1. The V and J ends are trimmed by 4 bases and 8 bases, leaving 18 bases between them. CDR1 GTSNPN and CDR2 SVGIG were looked up in the germline V gene (reference sequence). The V and J genes are TRBV30 and TRBJ2-7; possibly the D gene is TRBD2, per 6 matching bases. The sequence was obtained from a man aged 25 to 45 with type 1 diabetes. Source material: naive CD4+ T cells from blood. The cell subset or site label on this specimen signifies: true naive CD4+ T cells. The DNA reads TGTGCCTGGAAAGGCGGGATGGGAGGAAAGCAGTACTTC. This encodes CAWKGGMGGKQYF.